Each of the 21 T cell receptor beta chains below was sequenced from the same sample in a study of CD4+ T cells in melanoma. This table comes from immunoSEQ multiplex PCR, and its TCRdb copy is limited to in-frame clones, with some not included. In the table there are over 130,000 clones, around 90% of which are singletons. These TCRs come from a human donor with melanoma.

This clone was recorded once. This sequence joins TRBV5-6 and TRBJ1-6; D is unresolved. The CDR3 totals 15 residues. Germline CDR1 and CDR2: SGHDT and YYEEEE. Between the trimmed V and J ends, which lost 0 bases and 10 bases, there was a span of 14 bases. CDR3 nucleotide sequence: TGTGCCAGCAGCTTGGGCACAACCTTCAGATCACCCCTCCACTTT. It translates to CASSLGTTFRSPLHF. Full variable domain (missing parts from reference TRBV5-6 and TRBJ1-6): DAGVTQSPTHLIKTRGQQVTLRCSPKSGHDTVSWYQQALGQGPQFIFQYYEEEERQRGNFPDRFSGHQFPNYSSELNVNALLLGDSALYLCASSLGTTFRSPLHFGNGTRLTVT.

The chain carries TRBV7-3 and TRBJ2-3; D tentatively fits TRBD1 or TRBD2 (5 bases each). Trimming left V 5 bases short and J 2 bases short, with 20 bases between. This CDR3 spans 17 amino acids. CDR1 SGHTA and CDR2 FQGTGA come from the germline V gene. Here the CDR3 reads CASSHFTGTPITDTQYF. The CDR3 DNA reads TGTGCCAGCAGCCATTTTACCGGGACCCCAATCACAGATACGCAGTATTTT.

This clone was seen only once. The chain is built from TRBV5-1 and TRBJ2-2, with a possible D match to TRBD2 (6 bases). The V end lost 3 bases, the J end lost 6 bases, and 15 bases lay between the germline ends. This CDR3 contains 15 residues. Germline CDR1 and CDR2: SGHRS and YFSETQ. The chain's CDR3 is CASSSDYEVAGELFF. The CDR3 region has the DNA TGCGCCAGCAGCTCGGACTATGAGGTCGCCGGGGAGCTGTTTTTT.

The chain recombines TRBV6-6 with TRBJ1-1; no definite D call. CDR3 length: 15 residues. With 7 bases removed from V and 4 bases from J, the gap between germline ends came to 19 bases. The germline CDR1 and CDR2 sequences are MNHNY and SVGAGI (reference sequence). The CDR3 loop reads CASTPARPASTEAFF. CDR3 nucleotides: TGTGCCAGCACCCCCGCTCGGCCAGCGAGCACTGAAGCTTTCTTT.

The genes are TRBV7-2 and TRBJ1-1; D gene ambiguous. V was pared by 5 bases and J by 5 bases, with 6 bases between. Germline V lookup: CDR1 SGHTA, CDR2 FQGNSA. There are 11 residues in the CDR3. The CDR3, as DNA: TGTGCCAGCAGCATCCTAACTGAAGCTTTCTTT. Protein: CASSILTEAFF.

The V call is TRBV5-4, the J call TRBJ2-3; 7 bases map to TRBD1. Losses at the gene ends were 4 bases for V and 2 bases for J; bases not matched to a gene: 7. Germline V gene lookup returns CDR1 SGHNT and CDR2 YYREEE (reference sequence). The CDR3 is 15 residues long. CDR3 region: CASSPNTGATDTQYF. The CDR3 DNA reads TGTGCCAGCAGCCCTAATACAGGGGCCACAGATACGCAGTATTTT.

The V call is TRBV6-5, the J call TRBJ2-7; D gene uncertain. This CDR3 is built from 14 residues. Germline V CDR1 and CDR2: MNHEY, SVGAGI. V lost 2 bases and J lost 4, with 12 bases in between. The CDR3 here is CASSYGWQEYEQYF. The CDR3, as DNA: TGTGCCAGCAGTTACGGTTGGCAGGAGTACGAGCAGTACTTC.

The gene calls are TRBV30 and TRBJ1-2; D is undetermined. There are 14 residues in the CDR3. V gave up 0 bases and J gave up 0 bases, with 8 bases separating them. Germline CDR1 GTSNPN, CDR2 SVGIG (reference sequence). The CDR3 DNA reads as TGTGCCTGGAGTGTAGGAGTTCCTAACTATGGCTACACCTTC. This translates into CAWSVGVPNYGYTF.

This chain joins TRBV30 and TRBJ2-4; D perhaps matches TRBD2 (6 bases). The germline CDR1 and CDR2 sequences are GTSNPN and SVGIG (reference sequence). Deletions cut 2 bases from V and 16 bases from J, with 18 bases between. This CDR3 spans 12 amino acids. In DNA, the CDR3 is TGTGCCTGGAGTATCAGTGGCGGGGCAAGTTACTTC. It translates to CAWSISGGASYF.

With regard to this clone: The junction departs from germline at one end; a sequencing error may be responsible. This sequence joins TRBV6-1 and TRBJ1-6; D is uncertain. There are 15 residues in the CDR3. Germline CDR1 reads MNHNS; CDR2 reads SASEGT. The CDR3 here is CASREGRTYNSPLHF. DNA for the CDR3: TGTGCCAGCAGGGAAGGGCGGACCTATAATTCACCCCTCCACTTT.

The rearrangement joins TRBV14 to TRBJ1-1; TRBD1 might be the D (5 bases). The germline V and J ends were trimmed by 0 bases and 5 bases, with 10 bases remaining between them. Germline-derived CDR1 and CDR2 are SGHDN and FVKESK. The CDR3 consists of 14 residues. CDR3 in amino acids: CASSQELGGTEAFF. The CDR3 DNA reads TGTGCCAGCAGCCAAGAGCTGGGGGGTACTGAAGCTTTCTTT. Together with reference TRBV14 and TRBJ1-1, the CDR3 gives the full variable domain: EAGVTQFPSHSVIEKGQTVTLRCDPISGHDNLYWYRRVMGKEIKFLLHFVKESKQDESGMPNNRFLAERTGGTYSTLKVQPAELEDSGVYFCASSQELGGTEAFFGQGTRLTVV.

This chain connects TRBV6-1 to TRBJ1-2; D not certain. Germline values: CDR1 MNHNS, CDR2 SASEGT. Between the trimmed V and J ends, which lost 3 bases and 8 bases, there was a span of 7 bases. The CDR3 contains 11 residues. The CDR3 protein is CASSEVVGYTF. The DNA for the CDR3 is TGTGCCAGCAGTGAGGTAGTCGGCTACACCTTC.

The chain combines TRBV7-9 with TRBJ1-5; D call uncertain. Deletions cut 5 bases from V and 3 bases from J, with 8 bases between. The CDR3 consists of 13 residues. Germline V gene lookup returns CDR1 SEHNR and CDR2 FQNEAQ (reference sequence). CDR3 sequence (DNA): TGTGCCAGCAGCCTCAGTGACAATCAGCCCCAGCATTTT. Translating gives CASSLSDNQPQHF.

The V and J genes are TRBV2 and TRBJ2-6; no firm D call. There are 12 residues in the CDR3. The germline V and J ends were trimmed by 9 bases and 0 bases, with 3 bases remaining between them. The germline V gene encodes CDR1 SNHLY and CDR2 FYNNEI. CDR3 sequence reads: CASNSGANVLTF. The CDR3 nucleotides read TGTGCCAGTAACTCTGGGGCCAACGTCCTGACTTTC.

The chain employs TRBV30 and TRBJ2-3; possible D gene TRBD1, 7 bases. Trimming left V 2 bases short and J 4 bases short, with 13 bases between. Germline loops: CDR1 GTSNPN, CDR2 SVGIG (reference sequence). The CDR3 is made up of 14 amino acids. The CDR3 nucleotides are TGTGCCTGGAGTCAGGGGGGCCAATCAGATACGCAGTATTTT. Its protein is CAWSQGGQSDTQYF.

The chain is built from TRBV5-6 and TRBJ2-7, with D possibly being TRBD1 (5 bases). Germline-derived CDR1 and CDR2 are SGHDT and YYEEEE. The CDR3 loop spans 14 amino acids. Trimming removed 3 bases from V and 2 bases from J, with 12 bases in between. The CDR3 protein is CASSSPARAYEQYF. CDR3 sequence (DNA): TGTGCCAGCAGCTCACCAGCCAGGGCCTACGAGCAGTACTTC.

The rearrangement uses TRBV7-9 and TRBJ2-2; the D is unclear. The ends were cut back, 3 bases at V and 3 bases at J, with 8 bases in the middle. The CDR3 covers 14 residues. The germline CDR1 and CDR2 sequences are SEHNR and FQNEAQ (reference sequence). This CDR3 is CASSLGVDTGELFF. Written as DNA, the CDR3 is TGTGCCAGCAGCTTGGGCGTCGACACCGGGGAGCTGTTTTTT.

The chain couples TRBV9 to TRBJ2-2; D might be TRBD2 (5 bases). The CDR3 covers 16 residues. Germline values: CDR1 SGDLS, CDR2 YYNGEE. Trimming cost V 2 bases and J 0 bases, with 11 bases left between them. CDR3 protein: CASSVISGANTGELFF. CDR3 in DNA: TGTGCCAGCAGCGTGATAAGCGGAGCGAACACCGGGGAGCTGTTTTTT.

The chain is built from TRBV1 and TRBJ2-6; the table's D gene call, TRBD1, was not cross checked with the DNA. TRBV1 is assigned pseudogene status. The length of the CDR3 is 14 residues. The CDR3 nucleotides are TGCACCAGCAGTGCACAAAGTCGGGCCAACGTCCTGACTTTC. Protein product: CTSSAQSRANVLTF.

This chain links TRBV25-1 with TRBJ2-7, with D maybe TRBD2 (5 bases). The CDR3 consists of 15 residues. V was pared by 3 bases and J by 5 bases, with 17 bases between. Germline V gene lookup returns CDR1 MGHDK and CDR2 SYGVNS. The CDR3 nucleotides read TGTGCCAGCAGTGATATGGGAGAGAGATACCACGAGCAGTACTTC. Protein: CASSDMGERYHEQYF.

This clone appeared once. The V call is TRBV5-1, the J call TRBJ2-5; 8 nucleotides agree with TRBD1. This CDR3 contains 16 residues. V lost 0 bases, J lost 4 bases, and 8 bases stayed unmatched. CDR1 SGHRS and CDR2 YFSETQ come from the germline V gene. The CDR3 loop is CASSLATGTGGETQYF. The CDR3 DNA reads as TGCGCCAGCAGCTTGGCTACCGGGACAGGAGGAGAGACCCAGTACTTC.